The rows below give T cell receptor beta chains drawn from one sample of a study of blood T cell repertoires in COVID-19. TCRdb's table, derived via immunoSEQ multiplex PCR, lists solely in-frame clones and lacks some. The top ten hold approximately 3% of the sample, which has some 150,000 clones, roughly 90% seen once. What was sequenced was peripheral blood. These receptors were taken from a man aged 60 to 69 with acute or convalescent COVID-19. Both conserved end residues are part of each CDR3. The order of the fields is J gene, clone size, V gene, D gene, CDR3 protein, CDR3 DNA. A D gene is named only where the DNA matches it firmly. Only some rows state a clone size, as once, few, many or a class for expanded clones.

>TRBJ1-6|NA|TRBV6-5|NA
CASIRGSKSPLHF
TGTGCCAGCATTAGGGGAAGTAAATCACCCCTCCACTTT
>TRBJ1-5|NA|TRBV12-3/TRBV12-4|NA
CASRKRGVLPQHF
TGTGCCAGCAGAAAACGAGGAGTTTTGCCCCAGCATTTT
>TRBJ2-7|NA|TRBV5-1|TRBD1
CASSLGSTGHPSYEQYF
TGCGCCAGCAGCTTGGGGTCGACAGGGCATCCTTCCTACGAGCAGTACTTC
>TRBJ1-4|NA|TRBV4-1|TRBD1
CASSRGQGVDNEKLFF
TGCGCCAGCAGCCGAGGACAGGGGGTTGATAATGAAAAACTGTTTTTT
>TRBJ1-2|NA|TRBV7-3|NA
CASSLTQGSGYTF
TGTGCCAGCAGCTTAACTCAGGGGTCCGGCTACACCTTC
>TRBJ2-7|NA|TRBV14|NA
CASSQAGDRVYEQYF
TGTGCCAGCAGCCAAGCGGGTGACCGTGTCTACGAGCAGTACTTC
>TRBJ1-4|NA|TRBV7-8|NA
CASTGSRVNEKLFF
TGTGCCAGCACCGGTTCCCGAGTTAATGAAAAACTGTTTTTT
>TRBJ2-2|NA|TRBV6-2/TRBV6-3|TRBD1
CASSYRDRDTGELFF
TGTGCCAGCAGTTACCGGGACAGGGACACCGGGGAGCTGTTTTTT
>TRBJ1-1|NA|TRBV9|NA
CASSASVVVTEAFF
TGTGCCAGCAGCGCCTCGGTCGTGGTCACTGAAGCTTTCTTT
>TRBJ2-3|NA|TRBV6-6|TRBD1
CASSPSGGWTDTQYF
TGTGCCAGCAGTCCCTCAGGGGGCTGGACAGATACGCAGTATTTT
>TRBJ1-2|NA|TRBV6-2/TRBV6-3|TRBD1
CASNPGQGALYGYTF
TGTGCCAGCAACCCGGGACAGGGGGCTTTGTATGGCTACACCTTC
>TRBJ1-5|NA|TRBV6-5|NA
CASTLKAGSQHF
TGTGCCAGCACTCTTAAGGCGGGGTCCCAGCATTTT
>TRBJ1-6|NA|TRBV6-6|TRBD1
CASSPGARQGALSPLHF
TGTGCCAGCAGTCCTGGCGCCCGCCAGGGGGCGCTTTCACCCCTCCACTTT
>TRBJ2-3|NA|TRBV7-3|NA
CASSLRRVGGTTDTQYF
TGTGCCAGCAGCTTAAGACGAGTGGGGGGTACTACAGATACGCAGTATTTT
>TRBJ2-2|NA|TRBV15|TRBD2
CATSRDLAGGPGTGELFF
TGTGCCACCAGCAGAGATCTAGCGGGGGGGCCTGGCACCGGGGAGCTGTTTTTT
>TRBJ1-1|NA|TRBV2|NA
CASRGGVGGTEAFF
TGTGCCAGCAGAGGGGGGGTCGGGGGCACTGAAGCTTTCTTT
>TRBJ1-2|NA|TRBV13|NA
CASSLNFGSGYTF
TGTGCCAGCAGCTTAAATTTCGGGAGTGGCTACACCTTC
>TRBJ1-4|NA|TRBV7-9|NA
CASSFYVGATNEKLFF
TGTGCCAGCAGCTTCTATGTTGGAGCAACTAATGAAAAACTGTTTTTT
>TRBJ2-2|NA|TRBV19|TRBD1
CASSAPGQGGRTGELFF
TGTGCCAGTAGTGCCCCGGGACAGGGGGGTCGAACCGGGGAGCTGTTTTTT
>TRBJ1-5|NA|TRBV19|TRBD1
CASSIRGTVWGQPQHF
TGTGCCAGTAGTATTAGGGGGACAGTCTGGGGGCAGCCCCAGCATTTT
>TRBJ1-1|NA|TRBV6-5|NA
CASTYPGTHEAFF
TGTGCCAGCACCTATCCCGGGACACATGAAGCTTTCTTT
>TRBJ1-2|NA|TRBV29-1|TRBD1
CSAGEGTDYGYTF
TGCAGCGCCGGAGAAGGGACAGATTATGGCTACACCTTC
>TRBJ2-2|NA|TRBV30|TRBD1
CACDRGNTGELFF
TGTGCCTGCGACAGGGGAAACACCGGGGAGCTGTTTTTT
>TRBJ1-1|NA|TRBV9|TRBD1
CASSVVTGAEAFF
TGTGCCAGCAGCGTAGTGACAGGGGCTGAAGCTTTCTTT
>TRBJ1-5|NA|TRBV7-3|TRBD1
CASSQYRGASNQPQHF
TGTGCCAGCAGCCAATACAGGGGAGCTAGCAATCAGCCCCAGCATTTT
>TRBJ2-2|NA|TRBV7-6|NA
CASSLRALASGTGELFF
TGTGCCAGCAGCTTACGCGCGCTAGCGAGCGGCACCGGGGAGCTGTTTTTT
>TRBJ2-1|NA|TRBV5-1|NA
CASSLTSVHYNEQFF
TGCGCCAGCAGCTTGACCAGCGTGCACTACAATGAGCAGTTCTTC
>TRBJ1-3|NA|TRBV9|NA
CASSVVADTGNTIYF
TGTGCCAGCAGCGTAGTTGCGGACACAGGAAACACCATATATTTT
>TRBJ2-1|NA|TRBV9|TRBD1
CASSVGAGGSNEQFF
TGTGCCAGCAGCGTAGGGGCAGGGGGCTCGAATGAGCAGTTCTTC
>TRBJ1-1|NA|TRBV4-1|NA
CASSQDLGETEAFF
TGCGCCAGCAGCCAAGATTTAGGAGAAACTGAAGCTTTCTTT
>TRBJ1-3|NA|TRBV4-1|NA
CASSLSGGGNTIYF
TGCGCCAGCAGCTTATCCGGGGGGGGAAACACCATATATTTT
>TRBJ2-3|NA|TRBV7-8|TRBD2
CASSLKPGGTQYF
TGTGCCAGCAGCTTGAAGCCGGGGGGAACGCAGTATTTT
>TRBJ2-5|NA|TRBV19|TRBD1
CASSRDRGWETQYF
TGTGCCAGTAGTCGGGACAGGGGATGGGAGACCCAGTACTTC
>TRBJ2-2|NA|TRBV5-1|NA
CASSLVIANTGELFF
TGCGCCAGCAGCTTGGTTATAGCCAACACCGGGGAGCTGTTTTTT
>TRBJ1-1|NA|TRBV5-4|TRBD1
CASSLRQGDPEAFF
TGTGCCAGCAGCTTGCGGCAGGGGGACCCTGAAGCTTTCTTT
>TRBJ2-2|NA|TRBV19|NA
CASPGANTGELFF
TGTGCCAGCCCCGGAGCGAACACCGGGGAGCTGTTTTTT
>TRBJ2-1|NA|TRBV2|NA
CASNPLVGGNEQFF
TGTGCCAGCAACCCCCTGGTGGGGGGTAATGAGCAGTTCTTC
>TRBJ2-3|NA|TRBV19|TRBD1
CASTLQGYTDTQYF
TGTGCCAGTACGTTACAGGGGTACACAGATACGCAGTATTTT
>TRBJ2-7|few|TRBV7-3|NA
CASSLTRVDEQYF
TGTGCCAGCAGCTTAACGAGGGTAGACGAGCAGTACTTC
>TRBJ2-7|NA|TRBV11-2|TRBD1
CASSLLRGSSYEQYF
TGTGCCAGCAGCTTACTCAGGGGGAGCTCCTACGAGCAGTACTTC
>TRBJ2-5|NA|TRBV7-2|NA
CASSLGTVKETQYF
TGTGCCAGCAGCTTAGGGACTGTAAAAGAGACCCAGTACTTC
>TRBJ1-1|NA|TRBV9|NA
CASSTQGQTEAFF
TGTGCCAGCAGCACCCAGGGGCAGACTGAAGCTTTCTTT
>TRBJ2-5|NA|TRBV21-1|NA
CASSKVCGGWQTEETQYF
TGTGCCAGCAGCAAAGTGTGCGGTGGGTGGCAGACCGAAGAGACCCAGTACTTC
>TRBJ1-2|NA|TRBV5-8|NA
CASSLPGLGGYGYTF
TGTGCCAGCAGCCTACCGGGACTAGGAGGCTATGGCTACACCTTC
>TRBJ1-2|NA|TRBV7-2|TRBD1
CASRPDRGAYGYTF
TGTGCCAGCAGACCTGACAGGGGGGCCTATGGCTACACCTTC
>TRBJ1-5|few|TRBV5-4|NA
CASSLDGQPQHF
TGTGCCAGCAGCTTGGATGGCCAGCCCCAGCATTTT
>TRBJ2-7|NA|TRBV6-4|NA
CASSDSITGAHEQYF
TGTGCCAGCAGTGACTCGATTACGGGAGCGCACGAGCAGTACTTC
>TRBJ2-7|NA|TRBV2|NA
CASLLGSEQYF
TGTGCCAGCCTGTTGGGCAGCGAGCAGTACTTC
>TRBJ2-2|NA|TRBV10-2|NA
CASSWSPDTGELFF
TGCGCCAGCAGCTGGAGTCCGGACACCGGGGAGCTGTTTTTT
>TRBJ1-5|NA|TRBV5-1|NA
CASSMGESQPQHF
TGCGCCAGCAGCATGGGAGAGAGTCAGCCCCAGCATTTT
>TRBJ2-7|NA|TRBV10-1|TRBD2
CASTGLAGTSYEQYF
TGCGCCAGCACAGGACTAGCGGGGACCTCCTACGAGCAGTACTTC
>TRBJ1-6|few|TRBV14|NA
CASSQGVLRAGLNSPLHF
TGTGCCAGCAGCCAAGGAGTCCTCCGGGCAGGGTTGAATTCACCCCTCCACTTT
>TRBJ1-6|NA|TRBV5-5|NA
CASSLPSGAGSPLHF
TGTGCCAGCAGCTTACCCTCTGGAGCGGGCTCACCCCTCCACTTT
>TRBJ1-2|NA|TRBV6-2/TRBV6-3|NA
CASSYAGAVYGYTF
TGTGCCAGCAGTTACGCGGGGGCTGTCTATGGCTACACCTTC
>TRBJ1-2|NA|TRBV18|TRBD1
CASSQGQGGGANYGYTF
TGTGCCAGCTCCCAAGGACAGGGCGGTGGCGCTAACTATGGCTACACCTTC